A selection of T cell receptor beta chains follows, all from one sample in a study of human T cells and chemical hapten exposure. TCRdb called the RACE reads again in MiXCR, with one record for every CDR3 protein. The sample contains 85,000 to 100,000 distinct CDR3 sequences, under 15% of which appear only once. The sequencing used whole blood, collected in connection with sensitization to the hapten diphenylcyclopropenone (DPC). Receptors were obtained from a woman aged 40 to 50 with alopecia areata. Some clones in this sample may be carry-over from other donors' samples. Both conserved end residues are part of each CDR3. A D gene is named only where the DNA matches it firmly. Size tells how often a clone was seen (once, few, many) or the class of an expanded clone, and some rows leave it out.

>-|-|TRBJ1-1|TRBV7-9
CASSPGPTNTEAFF
TGTGCCAGCAGCCCGGGACCCACGAACACTGAAGCTTTCTTT
>TRBD1|few|TRBJ2-2|TRBV12-3/TRBV12-4
CASSLIGGLTGELFF
TGTGCCAGCAGTTTAATAGGGGGCCTCACCGGGGAGCTGTTTTTT
>TRBD1|-|TRBJ1-1|TRBV12-3/TRBV12-4
CASSSGQDLGAFF
TGTGCCAGCAGTTCGGGACAGGATCTTGGTGCTTTCTTT
>-|many|TRBJ2-5|TRBV29-1
CSVVGQAETQYF
TGCAGCGTTGTTGGGCAGGCAGAGACCCAGTACTTC
>-|-|TRBJ2-1|TRBV4-3
CASSQGSSRSSYNEQFF
TGCGCCAGCAGCCAGGGTTCTAGCAGGAGCTCCTACAATGAGCAGTTCTTC
>TRBD2|-|TRBJ2-1|TRBV15
CATSRDGTSGSMDSYNEQFF
TGTGCCACCAGCAGAGATGGGACTAGCGGGAGCATGGACTCCTACAATGAGCAGTTCTTC
>-|-|TRBJ2-3|TRBV7-9
CASSLSAGSTDTQYF
TGTGCCAGCAGCTTATCGGCGGGTAGCACAGATACGCAGTATTTT
>-|few|TRBJ2-3|TRBV6-2/TRBV6-3
CASRSGSTYTQYF
TGTGCCAGCAGGTCAGGATCCACATATACGCAGTATTTT
>-|-|TRBJ2-3|TRBV9
CASSVWSHPSTDTQYF
TGTGCCAGCAGCGTTTGGTCGCATCCCAGCACAGATACGCAGTATTTT
>-|-|TRBJ1-1|TRBV18
CASSPAGTGTEAFF
TGTGCCAGCTCACCGGCAGGGACGGGCACTGAAGCTTTCTTT
>-|few|TRBJ1-5|TRBV5-5
CASRLTMSNQPQHF
TGTGCCAGCAGGCTAACGATGAGCAATCAGCCCCAGCATTTT
>TRBD2|many|TRBJ2-3|TRBV12-3/TRBV12-4
CASSFGTSGRGSRRTQYF
TGTGCCAGCAGTTTCGGGACTAGCGGGAGGGGTTCGAGGCGTACGCAGTATTTT
>-|many|TRBJ2-3|TRBV20-1
CSPMRRVYGDTQYF
TGCAGTCCTATGAGGCGAGTTTACGGAGATACGCAGTATTTT
>TRBD1|few|TRBJ1-1|TRBV20-1
CSARAQGRNTEAFF
TGCAGTGCTAGAGCACAGGGGAGGAACACTGAAGCTTTCTTT
>TRBD1|few|TRBJ1-5|TRBV6-1
CASRGQGSSNQPQHF
TGTGCCAGTAGGGGACAGGGTTCGAGCAATCAGCCCCAGCATTTT
>-|-|TRBJ2-5|TRBV5-1
CASSQGGVEVQETQYF
TGCGCCAGCAGCCAAGGAGGGGTGGAGGTCCAAGAGACCCAGTACTTC
>TRBD2|few|TRBJ2-1|TRBV20-1
CSAPTGTSGYNEQFF
TGCAGTGCTCCGACCGGGACTAGCGGCTACAATGAGCAGTTCTTC
>TRBD1|few|TRBJ2-4|TRBV6-2/TRBV6-3
CASSFAGTTGDIQYF
TGTGCCAGCAGTTTCGCCGGGACAACAGGGGACATTCAGTACTTC
>-|many|TRBJ2-7|TRBV7-9
CASSPSTGYEQYF
TGTGCCAGCAGCCCATCGACGGGCTACGAGCAGTACTTC
>-|once|TRBJ2-7|TRBV11-1
CASSLSQGGEQYF
TGTGCCAGCAGCTTATCACAGGGTGGCGAGCAGTACTTC
>-|-|TRBJ2-7|TRBV10-1
CASSEAVHSSYEQYF
TGCGCCAGCAGTGAGGCAGTTCATAGCTCCTACGAGCAGTACTTC
>-|-|TRBJ2-3|TRBV29-1
CSVERTTRTDTQYF
TGCAGCGTTGAGAGGACTACCCGCACAGATACGCAGTATTTT
>-|-|TRBJ2-7|TRBV7-2
CASRGGSYEQYF
TGTGCCAGCAGAGGGGGAAGCTACGAGCAGTACTTC
>-|-|TRBJ2-7|TRBV7-3
CASSLSREREQYF
TGTGCCAGCAGCTTATCGAGGGAGCGCGAGCAGTACTTC
>-|few|TRBJ2-3|TRBV29-1
CSAPLPGHGAFDTQYF
TGCAGCGCCCCCCTCCCGGGACACGGGGCGTTCGATACGCAGTATTTT
>-|few|TRBJ2-7|TRBV7-9
CASSLGSSTYEQYF
TGTGCCAGCAGCTTAGGGAGTTCCACCTACGAGCAGTACTTC
>TRBD1|few|TRBJ2-3|TRBV11-2
CASSTRTGDTDTQYF
TGTGCCAGCAGTACTCGGACAGGGGACACAGATACGCAGTATTTT
>-|-|TRBJ2-5|TRBV20-1
CSATHGETQYF
TGCAGTGCGACCCATGGGGAGACCCAGTACTTC
>-|-|TRBJ2-7|TRBV5-5
CASSLSGSTTYEQYF
TGTGCCAGCAGCTTGTCAGGGTCGACGACCTACGAGCAGTACTTC
>-|many|TRBJ1-4|TRBV7-8
CASSSREVPEGKLFF
TGTGCCAGCAGCTCCAGAGAAGTTCCTGAAGGAAAACTGTTTTTT
>TRBD1|-|TRBJ1-1|TRBV6-5
CASSSLYRGSNTEAFF
TGTGCCAGCAGTTCCCTCTACAGGGGATCGAACACTGAAGCTTTCTTT
>-|few|TRBJ1-3|TRBV9
CASSVRGLSSGNTIYF
TGTGCCAGCAGCGTCCGGGGTCTAAGCTCTGGAAACACCATATATTTT
>-|-|TRBJ1-4|TRBV18
CASSPREGPSEKLFF
TGTGCCAGCTCACCACGCGAGGGCCCCAGTGAAAAACTGTTTTTT